Listed here are 27 T cell receptor beta chains from one sample, sequenced in a study of OX40 agonist ivuxolimab in advanced cancers. Libraries were prepared by immunoSEQ multiplex PCR; TCRdb keeps only in-frame clonotypes and omits some of them. The table lists about 79,000 clones, approximately 80% of them singletons, with roughly 0.5% in the top ten. Sample: CD4+ or CD8+ T cells sorted from blood, taken in a trial of the OX40 agonist ivuxolimab. These receptor sequences come from an adult with an advanced solid tumor such as melanoma, head and neck, liver or kidney cancer.

V usage is TRBV5-5 and J usage is TRBJ2-3; a weak D match, TRBD2 (6 bases). Per the germline V gene, CDR1 is SGHKS and CDR2 is YYEKEE (reference sequence). V was cut by 1 base and J by 0 bases, with 9 bases left in between. The CDR3 totals 15 residues. CDR3: CASSLMAGSTDTQYF. The CDR3 DNA reads TGTGCCAGCAGCTTGATGGCGGGAAGCACAGATACGCAGTATTTT.

The chain employs TRBV5-8 and TRBJ2-7, with unresolved D. This CDR3 is built from 12 residues. V lost 3 bases to trimming and J lost 0 bases, with 4 bases between them. Looked up from germline, CDR1 is SGHTS and CDR2 is YDEGEE. The CDR3 DNA reads TGTGCCAGCAGCTCGGACTCCTACGAGCAGTACTTC. Its translation is CASSSDSYEQYF. Using reference TRBV5-8 and TRBJ2-7 for the parts outside the CDR3, the full variable domain is EAGVTQSPTHLIKTRGQQATLRCSPISGHTSVYWYQQALGLGLQFLLWYDEGEERNRGNFPPRFSGRQFPNYSSELNVNALELEDSALYLCASSSDSYEQYFGPGTRLTVT.

The CDR3 DNA reads as TGCGCCAGCAGCCAAGTGGGCAAACGGGCCGGGGAGCAGTACTTC. Residues: CASSQVGKRAGEQYF. The chain recombines TRBV4-3 with TRBJ2-7, with no clear D. V lost 1 base and J lost 7, with 17 bases in between. Germline V lookup: CDR1 LGHNA, CDR2 YSLEER. The CDR3 runs 15 residues.

This clone was seen just once. The chain has TRBV7-8 and TRBJ1-2; possible D gene TRBD1, 5 bases. Trimming removed 4 bases from V and 4 bases from J, with 25 bases in between. The CDR3 extends over 18 amino acids. Germline CDR1 is SGHVS and CDR2 is FQNEAQ. DNA for the CDR3: TGTGCCAGCAGCTCCACCGGGACTTCCTCCCCCCGTAGCTATGGCTACACCTTC. Protein: CASSSTGTSSPRSYGYTF.

V usage is TRBV6-5 and J usage is TRBJ2-3; D remains ambiguous. This CDR3 is built from 13 residues. Deletions cut 6 bases from V and 6 bases from J, with 13 bases between. Germline V lookup: CDR1 MNHEY, CDR2 SVGAGI. The CDR3 sequence: CASSLTGRDTQYF. CDR3 DNA sequence: TGTGCCAGCAGCCTAACGGGCCGGGATACGCAGTATTTT.

The rearrangement links TRBV13 to TRBJ1-1; D may be TRBD1 (6 bases). Germline CDR1 is PRHDT and CDR2 is FYEKMQ (reference sequence). V lost 5 bases, J lost 0 bases, and 16 bases lay in between. This CDR3 spans 16 amino acids. The CDR3 reads CASSHTGYGLNTEAFF. The CDR3 nucleotides read TGTGCCAGCAGCCATACAGGGTATGGGTTGAACACTGAAGCTTTCTTT.

The chain carries TRBV9 and TRBJ2-3, with 15 positions matching TRBD2. V lost 1 base to trimming and J lost 4 bases; unmatched junction nucleotides: 16. This CDR3 spans 21 amino acids. Per the germline V gene, CDR1 is SGDLS and CDR2 is YYNGEE. CDR3 protein: CASSVFAGGLAGGAVADTQYF. CDR3 bases: TGTGCCAGCAGCGTATTTGCAGGTGGACTAGCGGGAGGGGCCGTAGCAGATACGCAGTATTTT.

V usage is TRBV7-2 and J usage is TRBJ1-6; TRBD1 matches 8 bases. The germline gives CDR1 SGHTA, CDR2 FQGNSA. V trimming: 5 bases; J trimming: 9 bases; junction bases outside the gene matches: 12. The CDR3 is made up of 16 amino acids. The CDR3 DNA is TGTGCCAGCAGCCTAGGACAGGGTCCGTTGGGTTCACCCCTCCACTTT. Encoded protein: CASSLGQGPLGSPLHF. Using reference TRBV7-2 and TRBJ1-6 for the parts outside the CDR3, the full variable domain is GAGVSQSPSNKVTEKGKDVELRCDPISGHTALYWYRQSLGQGLEFLIYFQGNSAPDKSGLPSDRFSAERTGGSVSTLTIQRTQQEDSAVYLCASSLGQGPLGSPLHFGNGTRLTVT.

The chain has TRBV4-2 and TRBJ1-4; 8 bases are shared with TRBD1. This CDR3 comprises 17 residues. The germline gives CDR1 LGHNA, CDR2 YNFKEQ. V lost 4 bases to trimming and J lost 7 bases; unmatched junction nucleotides: 14. The CDR3: CASSPTDRVGASEKLFF. DNA of the CDR3: TGTGCCAGCAGCCCGACGGACAGGGTAGGGGCCAGTGAAAAACTGTTTTTT.

This clone came up a few times. The chain combines TRBV7-2 with TRBJ2-2, with TRBD1 matching over 7 bases. There are 14 residues in the CDR3. V lost 4 bases, J lost 3 bases, and 2 bases stayed unmatched. Germline V CDR1 and CDR2: SGHTA, FQGNSA. The CDR3 loop is CASSSTGYTGELFF. The CDR3 DNA follows: TGTGCCAGCAGCTCGACAGGGTACACCGGGGAGCTGTTTTTT.

This chain connects TRBV10-2 to TRBJ2-3, with TRBD2 identical over 7 bases. The CDR3 runs to 16 residues. The V gene's germline CDR1 is WSHSY and CDR2 SAAADI. The J segment lost 1 base and the V segment lost 4 bases, leaving 8 bases of the junction unmatched. The CDR3 here is CASSAFVGGGTDTQYF. CDR3 DNA sequence: TGCGCCAGCAGTGCGTTCGTGGGGGGGGGCACAGATACGCAGTATTTT.

In this sample, this clone turned up once. The CDR3 reads CASSSQGDTEAFF. CDR3 DNA sequence: TGTGCCAGCAGCTCACAGGGCGACACTGAAGCTTTCTTT. This chain uses TRBV7-3 with TRBJ1-1; a possible D gene is TRBD1 (6 bases). Germline V gene data show CDR1 as SGHTA and CDR2 as FQGTGA. The CDR3 is 13 amino acids. V was cut by 4 bases and J by 3 bases, with 9 bases left in between.

The J gene is TRBJ1-6, the V gene TRBV5-1; D not certain. In germline, CDR1 is SGHRS, CDR2 YFSETQ. This CDR3 is built from 12 residues. Trimming stripped 0 bases from V and 10 bases from J, with 5 bases between. The CDR3 here is CASSLDVSPLHF. The CDR3 DNA is TGCGCCAGCAGCTTGGATGTGTCACCCCTCCACTTT. Filled out from reference TRBV5-1 and TRBJ1-6, the complete variable domain reads KAGVTQTPRYLIKTRGQQVTLSCSPISGHRSVSWYQQTPGQGLQFLFEYFSETQRNKGNFPGRFSGRQFSNSRSEMNVSTLELGDSALYLCASSLDVSPLHFGNGTRLTVT.

This clone appeared a few times. The chain uses TRBV19 and TRBJ1-6, with D perhaps TRBD1 (6 bases). CDR3 size: 15 residues. Between the trimmed V and J ends, which lost 3 bases and 5 bases, there was a span of 11 bases. Germline values: CDR1 LNHDA, CDR2 SQIVND (reference sequence). CDR3 DNA sequence: TGTGCCAGTAGTATTGCAGGGGTAAATAATTCACCCCTCCACTTT. Translating gives CASSIAGVNNSPLHF.

V and J are TRBV4-3 and TRBJ2-7; 8 positions agree with TRBD1. V dropped 1 base and J dropped 3; count of bases not matched to a gene: 11. This CDR3 contains 17 residues. Germline CDR1 and CDR2: LGHNA and YSLEER. This CDR3 reads CASSQAFGLTGVYEQYF. CDR3 nucleotide sequence: TGCGCCAGCAGCCAAGCATTCGGGTTGACAGGGGTCTACGAGCAGTACTTC.

The gene calls are TRBV25-1 and TRBJ2-6, with TRBD1 matching over 9 bases. J gave up 0 bases and V 5 bases, and 8 bases lay outside the gene matches. The CDR3 spans 18 residues. CDR1 MGHDK and CDR2 SYGVNS come from the germline V gene. The DNA of the CDR3 is TGTGCCAGCAGTACGCGGACAGGGGTAAACTCTGGGGCCAACGTCCTGACTTTC. This encodes CASSTRTGVNSGANVLTF.

The chain links TRBV6-4 to TRBJ2-7; D assignment may be TRBD1 or TRBD2 (5 bases each). The length of the CDR3 is 18 residues. Germline V gene sequence: CDR1 MRHNA, CDR2 SNTAGT. V was trimmed by 4 bases and J by 2 bases, leaving 24 bases between them. CDR3 region: CASSARLVGTGTAYEQYF. The CDR3 coding sequence is TGTGCCAGCAGTGCTCGTTTGGTGGGGACCGGGACGGCCTACGAGCAGTACTTC.

This chain uses TRBV4-2 with TRBJ2-3, with 10 positions matching TRBD2. CDR3 length equals 19 residues. The germline V gene encodes CDR1 LGHNA and CDR2 YNFKEQ. Unmatched junction bases numbered 11, after V lost 2 bases and J lost 0 bases. CDR3 sequence reads: CASSQLHALAGGSTDTQYF. Here the CDR3 DNA reads TGTGCCAGCAGCCAATTACACGCCTTAGCGGGAGGAAGCACAGATACGCAGTATTTT.

The V call is TRBV19, the J call TRBJ2-3; 12 bases map to TRBD2. The CDR3 sequence is 14 residues long. Per germline, CDR1 LNHDA and CDR2 SQIVND (reference sequence). Trimming cost V 11 bases and J 2 bases; bases outside gene matches: 5. CDR3 protein: CASRTSGATDTQYF. CDR3 nucleotide sequence: TGTGCCTCCCGGACTAGCGGGGCCACAGATACGCAGTATTTT.

The chain couples TRBV9 to TRBJ1-2; D gene uncertain. V was shortened by 1 base and J by 8 bases, with 18 bases between the two germline ends. Germline values: CDR1 SGDLS, CDR2 YYNGEE. The CDR3 totals 15 residues. This chain's CDR3 is CASSVSVTDRAGYTF. The CDR3 coding sequence is TGTGCCAGCAGCGTATCAGTAACAGACCGGGCAGGCTACACCTTC.

This chain links TRBV10-3 with TRBJ2-1; D is ambiguous. V was trimmed by 5 bases and J by 4 bases, leaving 12 bases between them. Germline V lookup: CDR1 ENHRY, CDR2 SYGVKD. There are 14 residues in the CDR3. The CDR3 region has the DNA TGTGCCATCAGTTTCCAGAAGATTTACAATGAGCAGTTCTTC. As protein: CAISFQKIYNEQFF.

In this sample, this clone turned up once. This sequence joins TRBV18 and TRBJ2-7; D is unresolved. CDR1 is KGHSH and CDR2 is LQKENI in the germline V gene. The CDR3 covers 12 residues. V was cut by 3 bases and J by 7 bases, with 10 bases left in between. The CDR3 region is CASSPNYGEQYF. The CDR3 DNA follows: TGTGCCAGCTCACCGAATTACGGTGAGCAGTACTTC.

This chain connects TRBV6-5 to TRBJ1-1; D is unclear. V dropped 7 bases and J dropped 0 bases, with 12 bases sitting between them. The germline V gene has CDR1 MNHEY and CDR2 SVGAGI. This CDR3 spans 14 amino acids. The CDR3 nucleotides are TGTGCCAGCATCCTCGACGGGCTGAACACTGAAGCTTTCTTT. It encodes CASILDGLNTEAFF.

The chain links TRBV19 to TRBJ2-1; 15 bases agree with TRBD2. With 4 bases clipped from V and 7 bases from J, the junction kept 2 bases outside the gene matches. Germline V gives CDR1 LNHDA, CDR2 SQIVND (reference sequence). The CDR3 has 15 amino acids. The CDR3, as DNA: TGTGCCAGTAGTACCGGGACTAGCGGGAGGAATGAGCAGTTCTTC. It yields the protein CASSTGTSGRNEQFF.

V is TRBV5-8 and J is TRBJ1-5, with TRBD1 matching over 7 bases. Germline V gene lookup returns CDR1 SGHTS and CDR2 YDEGEE. The CDR3 contains 14 residues. V dropped 5 bases and J dropped 5; count of bases not matched to a gene: 7. CDR3: CASSSRTGDQPQHF. CDR3 in DNA: TGTGCCAGCAGTTCCCGGACAGGAGATCAGCCCCAGCATTTT.

The chain uses TRBV9 and TRBJ1-6, with 11 bases aligning to TRBD1. J gave up 15 bases and V 0 bases, and 8 bases lay outside the gene matches. This CDR3 comprises 15 residues. CDR1 SGDLS and CDR2 YYNGEE come from the germline V gene. The CDR3 coding sequence is TGTGCCAGCAGCGTAGGGAGGACAGGGGGCTCGGTCCTCCACTTT. Translating it yields CASSVGRTGGSVLHF.

This chain links TRBV7-8 with TRBJ1-6; no firm D call. The CDR3 is made up of 15 amino acids. Deletions cut 5 bases from V and 7 bases from J, with 15 bases between. Germline V lookup: CDR1 SGHVS, CDR2 FQNEAQ. The CDR3 sequence: CASSIYSSGNSPLHF. CDR3 bases: TGTGCCAGCAGCATCTACAGCTCTGGGAATTCACCCCTCCACTTT.